The TCR beta chain described here comes from a study of T cells in Graves' hyperthyroidism and ophthalmopathy. Study summary: Once the initial diagnosis was made, peripheral blood was obtained before any treatment.

Only a few counts were recorded for this clonotype. No antigen is known for it. Study-wide results and limits: Blood samples included most of the expanded thyroid clonotypes exceeding 0.001.

This CDR3 region has 14 residues. Trimming cost V 4 bases and J 2 bases, with 11 bases left between them. The germline CDR1 and CDR2 sequences are SGHRS and YFSETQ. Amplification of TCR beta CDR3 regions used RNA as the template. Using the HTBI primer set, a first-round RT-PCR was run on the TCR CDR3. TCRdb reanalysed the multiplex PCR reads using MiXCR and keeps one entry per CDR3 protein. The sample yields 250,000 to 400,000 distinct CDR3 sequences, roughly an eighth seen once. The study excluded patients with uncontrolled infection, other autoimmune disease, pregnancy or lactation. Clinical symptoms, serum thyroxine and TRAb, thyroid ultrasound and orbital computed tomography were used for the diagnoses.

The TCR originated in a woman aged 40-49 years with Graves' ophthalmopathy. This chain uses TRBV5-1 with TRBJ2-3; no reliable D call. Source material: blood. The CDR3 protein is CASSPAPYTDTQYF. The DNA of the CDR3 is TGCGCCAGCAGCCCAGCTCCTTACACAGATACGCAGTATTTT.